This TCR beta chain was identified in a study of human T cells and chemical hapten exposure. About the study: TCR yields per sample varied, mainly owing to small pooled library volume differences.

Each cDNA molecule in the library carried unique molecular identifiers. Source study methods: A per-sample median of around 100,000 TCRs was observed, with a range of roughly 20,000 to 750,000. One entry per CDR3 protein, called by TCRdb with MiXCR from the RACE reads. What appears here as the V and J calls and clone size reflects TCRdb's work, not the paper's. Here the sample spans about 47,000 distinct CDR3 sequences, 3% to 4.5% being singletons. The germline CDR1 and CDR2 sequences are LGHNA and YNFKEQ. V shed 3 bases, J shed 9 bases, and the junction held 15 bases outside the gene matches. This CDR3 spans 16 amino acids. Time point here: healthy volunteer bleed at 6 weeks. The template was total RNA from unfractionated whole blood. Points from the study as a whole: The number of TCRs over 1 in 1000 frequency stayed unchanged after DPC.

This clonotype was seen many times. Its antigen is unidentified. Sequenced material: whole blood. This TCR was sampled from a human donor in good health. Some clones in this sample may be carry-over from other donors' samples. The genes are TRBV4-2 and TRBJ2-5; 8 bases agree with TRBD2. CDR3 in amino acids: CASSHPSGTGRGAQYF. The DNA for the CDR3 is TGTGCCAGCAGCCATCCCTCCGGGACTGGGCGGGGGGCCCAGTACTTC.